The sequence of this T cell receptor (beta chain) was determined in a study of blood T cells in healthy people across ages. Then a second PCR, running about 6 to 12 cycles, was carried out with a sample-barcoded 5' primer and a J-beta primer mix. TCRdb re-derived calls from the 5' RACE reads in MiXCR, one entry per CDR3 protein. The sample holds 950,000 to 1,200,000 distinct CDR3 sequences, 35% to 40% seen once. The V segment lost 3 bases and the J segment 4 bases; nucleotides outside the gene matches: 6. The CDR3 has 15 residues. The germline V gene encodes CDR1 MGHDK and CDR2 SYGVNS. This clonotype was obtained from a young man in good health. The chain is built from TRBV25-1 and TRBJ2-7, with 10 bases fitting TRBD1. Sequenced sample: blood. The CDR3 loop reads CASSDSGQGYYEQYF. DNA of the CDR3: TGTGCCAGCAGTGATTCGGGACAGGGGTATTACGAGCAGTACTTC.